This T cell receptor (beta chain) was recovered during a study of brain T cells in children with intractable seizures. Assay used: immunoSEQ multiplex PCR; TCRdb lists only in-frame clones, some missing. The sample carries about 340,000 clones, approximately 93% recorded once. With 4 bases clipped from V and 6 bases from J, the junction kept 12 bases outside the gene matches. This CDR3 is built from 15 residues. CDR1 and CDR2 (germline): LNHDA, SQIVND (reference sequence). Time point described: blood from clinic visit 5 months post-surgery; TSC patient then seizure free. The specimen comprised peripheral blood, sampled more than 4 months after surgery. This TCR came from a boy under three years old with tuberous sclerosis and intractable seizures. V and J are TRBV19 and TRBJ2-7, with 7 nucleotides matching TRBD1. CDR3 protein: CASSTTTGWGGEQYF. The CDR3 nucleotides read TGTGCCAGTAGTACGACGACAGGGTGGGGTGGCGAGCAGTACTTC.